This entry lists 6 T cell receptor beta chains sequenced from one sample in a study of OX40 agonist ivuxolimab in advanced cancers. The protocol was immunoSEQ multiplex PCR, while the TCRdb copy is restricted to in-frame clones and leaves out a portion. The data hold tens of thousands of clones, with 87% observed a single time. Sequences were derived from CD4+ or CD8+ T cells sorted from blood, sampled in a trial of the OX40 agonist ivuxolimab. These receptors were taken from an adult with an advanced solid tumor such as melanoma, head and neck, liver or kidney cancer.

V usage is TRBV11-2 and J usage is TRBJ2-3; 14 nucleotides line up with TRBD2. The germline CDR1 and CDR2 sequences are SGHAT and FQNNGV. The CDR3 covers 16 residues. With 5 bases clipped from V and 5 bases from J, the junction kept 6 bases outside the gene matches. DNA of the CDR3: TGTGCCAGCAGCAGACTAGCGGGAGGGGCGGGAGATACGCAGTATTTT. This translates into CASSRLAGGAGDTQYF.

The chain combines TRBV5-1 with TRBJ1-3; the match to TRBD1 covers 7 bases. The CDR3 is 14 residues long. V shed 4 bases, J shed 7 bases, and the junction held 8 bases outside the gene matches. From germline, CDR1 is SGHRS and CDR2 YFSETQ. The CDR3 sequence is CASSVTGVPNTIYF. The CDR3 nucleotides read TGCGCCAGCAGCGTTACAGGGGTGCCTAACACCATATATTTT. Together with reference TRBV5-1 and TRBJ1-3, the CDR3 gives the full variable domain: KAGVTQTPRYLIKTRGQQVTLSCSPISGHRSVSWYQQTPGQGLQFLFEYFSETQRNKGNFPGRFSGRQFSNSRSEMNVSTLELGDSALYLCASSVTGVPNTIYFGEGSWLTVV.

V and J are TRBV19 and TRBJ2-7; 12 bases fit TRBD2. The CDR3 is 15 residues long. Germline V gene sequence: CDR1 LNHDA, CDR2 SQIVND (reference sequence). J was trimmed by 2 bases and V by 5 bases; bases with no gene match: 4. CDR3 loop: CASSPLAGGTYEQYF. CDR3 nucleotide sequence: TGTGCCAGTAGTCCACTAGCGGGAGGAACCTACGAGCAGTACTTC. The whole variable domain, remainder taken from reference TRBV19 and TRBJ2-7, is DGGITQSPKYLFRKEGQNVTLSCEQNLNHDAMYWYRQDPGQGLRLIYYSQIVNDFQKGDIAEGYSVSREKKESFPLTVTSAQKNPTAFYLCASSPLAGGTYEQYFGPGTRLTVT.

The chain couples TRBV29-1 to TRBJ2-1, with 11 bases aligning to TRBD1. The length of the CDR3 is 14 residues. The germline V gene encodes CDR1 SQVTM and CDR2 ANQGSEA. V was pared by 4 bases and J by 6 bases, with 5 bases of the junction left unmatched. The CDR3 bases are TGCAGCGTTGTTGCCGGGACAGGGGGCAATGAGCAGTTCTTC. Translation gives CSVVAGTGGNEQFF.

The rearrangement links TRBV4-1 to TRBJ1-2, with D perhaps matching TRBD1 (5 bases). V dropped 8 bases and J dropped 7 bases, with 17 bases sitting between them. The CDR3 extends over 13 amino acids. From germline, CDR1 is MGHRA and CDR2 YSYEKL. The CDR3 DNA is TGCGCCAGCCAAAGCGGGGGTATGGGTGGCTACACCTTC. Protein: CASQSGGMGGYTF.

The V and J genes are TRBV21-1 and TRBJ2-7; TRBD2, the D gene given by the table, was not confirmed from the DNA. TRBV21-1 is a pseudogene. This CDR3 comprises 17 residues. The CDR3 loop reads CASSKYPSGTKGDEQYF. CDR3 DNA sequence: TGTGCCAGCAGCAAATATCCTAGCGGGACAAAGGGGGACGAGCAGTACTTC.